These T cell receptor beta chains were read from a single sample in a study of T cell responses to AZD1222 COVID-19 vaccine. Measured with immunoSEQ multiplex PCR; TCRdb has only the in-frame clones, and not every one. Here the sample spans about 180,000 clones, less than 90% being singletons. The sequences come from peripheral blood, collected on day 0 of AZD1222 vaccination. All receptors derive from an adult in good health. Both conserved end residues are part of each CDR3. Each record gives: V gene, J gene, CDR3 length, clone size, D gene, CDR3 DNA, CDR3 protein. A D gene is named only where the DNA matches it firmly. Clone size is given for some rows only: seen once, a few or many times, or a class if the clone is expanded.

V gene: TRBV28
J gene: TRBJ2-5
CDR3 length: 16
clone size: -
D gene: -
CDR3 DNA: TGTGCCAGCAGTTTAGGCCAGGGAGGGGGCGGCGGGACCCAGTACTTC
CDR3 protein: CASSLGQGGGGGTQYF

V gene: TRBV7-2
J gene: TRBJ2-5
CDR3 length: 15
clone size: -
D gene: TRBD2
CDR3 DNA: TGTGCCAGCAGCTTACAAGCGGGAGGGCAAGAGACCCAGTACTTC
CDR3 protein: CASSLQAGGQETQYF

V gene: TRBV20-1
J gene: TRBJ2-3
CDR3 length: 14
clone size: -
D gene: TRBD2
CDR3 DNA: TGCAGTGCTAGTAGTAGCGGGAGGACAGATACGCAGTATTTT
CDR3 protein: CSASSSGRTDTQYF

V gene: TRBV19
J gene: TRBJ1-5
CDR3 length: 14
clone size: -
D gene: TRBD1
CDR3 DNA: TGTGCCAGTAGTAGAGACAGGGGATATCAGCCCCAGCATTTT
CDR3 protein: CASSRDRGYQPQHF

V gene: TRBV7-2
J gene: TRBJ1-2
CDR3 length: 13
clone size: -
D gene: -
CDR3 DNA: TGTGCCAGCAGCTCCGGTCCAGGGTCTGGCTACACCTTC
CDR3 protein: CASSSGPGSGYTF

V gene: TRBV24-1
J gene: TRBJ2-7
CDR3 length: 15
clone size: -
D gene: TRBD1
CDR3 DNA: TGTGCCACCAGTGATTCGACCGGGACAGCCTACGAGCAGTACTTC
CDR3 protein: CATSDSTGTAYEQYF

V gene: TRBV11-2
J gene: TRBJ2-1
CDR3 length: 15
clone size: -
D gene: TRBD2
CDR3 DNA: TGTGCCAGCAGCTTAGGACTAGCGGGAGACCGTGAGCAGTTCTTC
CDR3 protein: CASSLGLAGDREQFF

V gene: TRBV10-1
J gene: TRBJ2-3
CDR3 length: 15
clone size: -
D gene: -
CDR3 DNA: TGCGCCAGCAGTGAAGGTGGATCGCCCCCAGATACGCAGTATTTT
CDR3 protein: CASSEGGSPPDTQYF

V gene: TRBV10-2
J gene: TRBJ1-2
CDR3 length: 17
clone size: -
D gene: -
CDR3 DNA: TGCGCCAGCAGTGAGTTAGCAGGGACGGGGAGATGGTATGGCTACACCTTC
CDR3 protein: CASSELAGTGRWYGYTF

V gene: TRBV19
J gene: TRBJ1-5
CDR3 length: 13
clone size: -
D gene: -
CDR3 DNA: TGTGCCAGTAGGAACCGGGACACGAGGCCCCAGCATTTT
CDR3 protein: CASRNRDTRPQHF

V gene: TRBV30
J gene: TRBJ1-1
CDR3 length: 13
clone size: -
D gene: -
CDR3 DNA: TGTGCCTGGACCAACAAGGGCGGGACTGAAGCTTTCTTT
CDR3 protein: CAWTNKGGTEAFF

V gene: TRBV4-3
J gene: TRBJ2-1
CDR3 length: 15
clone size: -
D gene: TRBD2
CDR3 DNA: TGCGCCAGCAGCCTGATAGGGACTACCTACAATGAGCAGTTCTTC
CDR3 protein: CASSLIGTTYNEQFF

V gene: TRBV24-1
J gene: TRBJ1-2
CDR3 length: 17
clone size: -
D gene: TRBD1
CDR3 DNA: TGTGCCACCAGTGACCCTGGGACAGGGGGCGGTCGGAATGGCTACACCTTC
CDR3 protein: CATSDPGTGGGRNGYTF

V gene: TRBV3-1/TRBV3-2
J gene: TRBJ1-3
CDR3 length: 15
clone size: -
D gene: -
CDR3 DNA: TGTGCCAGCAGCCATACGACAGGCCGAGGGAACACCATATATTTT
CDR3 protein: CASSHTTGRGNTIYF

V gene: TRBV6-5
J gene: TRBJ1-1
CDR3 length: 13
clone size: few
D gene: -
CDR3 DNA: TGTGCCAGCCGGGCGGGAATGAACACTGAAGCTTTCTTT
CDR3 protein: CASRAGMNTEAFF

V gene: TRBV7-7
J gene: TRBJ2-5
CDR3 length: 15
clone size: -
D gene: -
CDR3 DNA: TGTGCTAGCAGCTTAGCCTCACCCGGTCAGGAGACCCAGTACTTC
CDR3 protein: CASSLASPGQETQYF

V gene: TRBV28
J gene: TRBJ1-2
CDR3 length: 13
clone size: once
D gene: -
CDR3 DNA: TGTGCCAGCACCTTGGGGATTAACTATGGCTACACCTTC
CDR3 protein: CASTLGINYGYTF

V gene: TRBV4-2
J gene: TRBJ1-1
CDR3 length: 14
clone size: -
D gene: TRBD1
CDR3 DNA: TGTGCCAGCAGCCAAGGAAGGGGGCTTACTGAAGCTTTCTTT
CDR3 protein: CASSQGRGLTEAFF

V gene: TRBV28
J gene: TRBJ1-6
CDR3 length: 15
clone size: -
D gene: -
CDR3 DNA: TGTGCCAGCAACCCTTCGACGGCCTATAATTCACCCCTCCACTTT
CDR3 protein: CASNPSTAYNSPLHF

V gene: TRBV7-9
J gene: TRBJ2-1
CDR3 length: 17
clone size: -
D gene: TRBD2
CDR3 DNA: TGTGCCAGCAGGCAACAACTAGCGGGGGGGCTTAGGAATGAGCAGTTCTTC
CDR3 protein: CASRQQLAGGLRNEQFF

V gene: TRBV2
J gene: TRBJ2-2
CDR3 length: 15
clone size: few
D gene: -
CDR3 DNA: TGTGCCAGCAGTGTGGTGCTCGCGAACACCGGGGAGCTGTTTTTT
CDR3 protein: CASSVVLANTGELFF

V gene: TRBV27
J gene: TRBJ1-3
CDR3 length: 15
clone size: -
D gene: -
CDR3 DNA: TGTGCCAGCAGTCTATCTCGGACCGGGGGAAACACCATATATTTT
CDR3 protein: CASSLSRTGGNTIYF

V gene: TRBV6-5
J gene: TRBJ1-2
CDR3 length: 13
clone size: -
D gene: TRBD1
CDR3 DNA: TGTGCCATCCAAATCAGGGGGTTAGATGGCTACACCTTC
CDR3 protein: CAIQIRGLDGYTF

V gene: TRBV30
J gene: TRBJ1-5
CDR3 length: 15
clone size: -
D gene: TRBD1
CDR3 DNA: TGTGCCTGGAGGAGGACAGGGGCTGGCAATCAGCCCCAGCATTTT
CDR3 protein: CAWRRTGAGNQPQHF

V gene: TRBV27
J gene: TRBJ1-2
CDR3 length: 14
clone size: -
D gene: TRBD1
CDR3 DNA: TGTGCCAGCAGTTTTGGGGGGACAGCTTATGGCTACACCTTC
CDR3 protein: CASSFGGTAYGYTF

V gene: TRBV7-9
J gene: TRBJ1-2
CDR3 length: 16
clone size: -
D gene: TRBD1
CDR3 DNA: TGTGCCAGCAGCTCAGATGGGACAGGGGTTGGCTATGGCTACACCTTC
CDR3 protein: CASSSDGTGVGYGYTF

V gene: TRBV19
J gene: TRBJ1-1
CDR3 length: 15
clone size: once
D gene: -
CDR3 DNA: TGTGCCAGTAGTATCGAATCGGTAATGAACACTGAAGCTTTCTTT
CDR3 protein: CASSIESVMNTEAFF

V gene: TRBV5-6
J gene: TRBJ1-1
CDR3 length: 15
clone size: -
D gene: TRBD1
CDR3 DNA: TGTGCCAGCAGCTCGCACCAGGGGGCATACACTGAAGCTTTCTTT
CDR3 protein: CASSSHQGAYTEAFF

V gene: TRBV5-6
J gene: TRBJ1-1
CDR3 length: 14
clone size: -
D gene: -
CDR3 DNA: TGTGCCAGCAGCTTGGGGCGTTTGAACACTGAAGCTTTCTTT
CDR3 protein: CASSLGRLNTEAFF

V gene: TRBV6-2/TRBV6-3
J gene: TRBJ2-7
CDR3 length: 18
clone size: -
D gene: TRBD2
CDR3 DNA: TGTGCCAGCAGTTATACTTCACGGCTACTAGCGGGAGGGAGTGAGCAGTACTTC
CDR3 protein: CASSYTSRLLAGGSEQYF

V gene: TRBV10-3
J gene: TRBJ1-1
CDR3 length: 13
clone size: -
D gene: -
CDR3 DNA: TGTGCCATCAGGGAACAGGAGAACACTGAAGCTTTCTTT
CDR3 protein: CAIREQENTEAFF

V gene: TRBV5-1
J gene: TRBJ1-5
CDR3 length: 15
clone size: -
D gene: TRBD1
CDR3 DNA: TGCGCCAGCAGCGAGAGGGGGCTAGGCAATCAGCCCCAGCATTTT
CDR3 protein: CASSERGLGNQPQHF

V gene: TRBV30
J gene: TRBJ1-2
CDR3 length: 14
clone size: -
D gene: -
CDR3 DNA: TGTGCCTGGACCCGCCGCGACCAGAACTATGGCTACACCTTC
CDR3 protein: CAWTRRDQNYGYTF

V gene: TRBV10-1
J gene: TRBJ2-7
CDR3 length: 15
clone size: -
D gene: TRBD1
CDR3 DNA: TGCGCCAGCAGCCGTAACAGGGGACGATCGGGCGAGCAGTACTTC
CDR3 protein: CASSRNRGRSGEQYF

V gene: TRBV5-6
J gene: TRBJ2-7
CDR3 length: 14
clone size: -
D gene: -
CDR3 DNA: TGTGCCAGCAGCTTCCGGTCGCGGGGATACGAGCAGTACTTC
CDR3 protein: CASSFRSRGYEQYF

V gene: TRBV28
J gene: TRBJ1-4
CDR3 length: 14
clone size: -
D gene: -
CDR3 DNA: TGTGCCAGCAGTTTCTCATCCCCTAATGAAAAACTGTTTTTT
CDR3 protein: CASSFSSPNEKLFF

V gene: TRBV4-2
J gene: TRBJ2-5
CDR3 length: 17
clone size: -
D gene: TRBD2
CDR3 DNA: TGTGCCAGCAGCGCCCGAAGAGCGGGAGGGCCGCGCGAGACCCAGTACTTC
CDR3 protein: CASSARRAGGPRETQYF

V gene: TRBV7-6
J gene: TRBJ1-1
CDR3 length: 17
clone size: -
D gene: TRBD1
CDR3 DNA: TGTGCCAGCAGCTTATTGGGCCCCGGGACAGGGTCAACTGAAGCTTTCTTT
CDR3 protein: CASSLLGPGTGSTEAFF

V gene: TRBV3-1/TRBV3-2
J gene: TRBJ2-5
CDR3 length: 16
clone size: -
D gene: TRBD1
CDR3 DNA: TGTGCCAGCAGCCAAGTCTCCGGGACAGGGAGGGAGACCCAGTACTTC
CDR3 protein: CASSQVSGTGRETQYF

V gene: TRBV24-1
J gene: TRBJ2-6
CDR3 length: 17
clone size: -
D gene: -
CDR3 DNA: TGTGCCACCCCTGGGGCAGGGAATTTCGGTGGGGCCAACGTCCTGACTTTC
CDR3 protein: CATPGAGNFGGANVLTF

V gene: TRBV6-8
J gene: TRBJ1-4
CDR3 length: 10
clone size: once
D gene: -
CDR3 DNA: TGTGCCAGCATGAATGAAAAACTGTTTTTT
CDR3 protein: CASMNEKLFF

V gene: TRBV6-4
J gene: TRBJ1-5
CDR3 length: 14
clone size: -
D gene: -
CDR3 DNA: TGTGCCAGCAGCCCCGAAGGTTACAATCAGCCCCAGCATTTT
CDR3 protein: CASSPEGYNQPQHF

V gene: TRBV7-6
J gene: TRBJ2-5
CDR3 length: 18
clone size: -
D gene: TRBD2
CDR3 DNA: TGTGCCAGCAGTAAAAAGGGGCCGGGACTAGCGGGGGAAGAGACCCAGTACTTC
CDR3 protein: CASSKKGPGLAGEETQYF

V gene: TRBV30
J gene: TRBJ1-1
CDR3 length: 10
clone size: once
D gene: -
CDR3 DNA: TGTGCCTGGGAGATCCGTGAAGCTTTCTTT
CDR3 protein: CAWEIREAFF

V gene: TRBV24-1
J gene: TRBJ2-3
CDR3 length: 16
clone size: -
D gene: -
CDR3 DNA: TGTGCCACCAGTGATTTGCAGGGTCAGGGCACAGATACGCAGTATTTT
CDR3 protein: CATSDLQGQGTDTQYF

V gene: TRBV4-2
J gene: TRBJ1-2
CDR3 length: 15
clone size: -
D gene: TRBD1
CDR3 DNA: TGTGCCAGCAGCCAAGAGGGACAGGGTAGTTCTGGCTACACCTTC
CDR3 protein: CASSQEGQGSSGYTF

V gene: TRBV6-5
J gene: TRBJ2-2
CDR3 length: 13
clone size: -
D gene: -
CDR3 DNA: TGTGCCAGCACCCACGCGAACACCGGGGAGCTGTTTTTT
CDR3 protein: CASTHANTGELFF

V gene: TRBV28
J gene: TRBJ1-4
CDR3 length: 15
clone size: -
D gene: -
CDR3 DNA: TGTGCCAGCCGCGCGGGTGGCAGGGAAAGCGAAAAACTGTTTTTT
CDR3 protein: CASRAGGRESEKLFF

V gene: TRBV27
J gene: TRBJ1-2
CDR3 length: 15
clone size: -
D gene: -
CDR3 DNA: TGTGCCAGCAGCGGGTCGGGGGTCCCTAACTATGGCTACACCTTC
CDR3 protein: CASSGSGVPNYGYTF

V gene: TRBV10-2
J gene: TRBJ1-1
CDR3 length: 14
clone size: -
D gene: TRBD1
CDR3 DNA: TGCGCCAGCAGTGTCAGGGGGTTTATCACTGAAGCTTTCTTT
CDR3 protein: CASSVRGFITEAFF

V gene: TRBV11-3
J gene: TRBJ1-2
CDR3 length: 13
clone size: -
D gene: -
CDR3 DNA: TGTGCCAGCAGCCTGAGGGGAGGGAGCGGCTACACCTTC
CDR3 protein: CASSLRGGSGYTF

V gene: TRBV6-6
J gene: TRBJ1-1
CDR3 length: 14
clone size: -
D gene: -
CDR3 DNA: TGTGCCAGCAGTTACTCGGGCAGAACGGATGAAGCTTTCTTT
CDR3 protein: CASSYSGRTDEAFF

V gene: TRBV7-2
J gene: TRBJ2-5
CDR3 length: 15
clone size: -
D gene: -
CDR3 DNA: TGTGCCAGCAGCCCCCTAGGGGGAGTGTCGGAGACCCAGTACTTC
CDR3 protein: CASSPLGGVSETQYF

V gene: TRBV5-8
J gene: TRBJ2-7
CDR3 length: 13
clone size: -
D gene: -
CDR3 DNA: TGTGCCAGCAGAGTCCTTGGAGGGGGCGAGCAGTACTTC
CDR3 protein: CASRVLGGGEQYF

V gene: TRBV7-9
J gene: TRBJ2-1
CDR3 length: 13
clone size: -
D gene: -
CDR3 DNA: TGTGCCAGCAGCTTAGAAGGCTTGGGAGGGCAGTTCTTC
CDR3 protein: CASSLEGLGGQFF

V gene: TRBV24-1
J gene: TRBJ1-2
CDR3 length: 17
clone size: -
D gene: TRBD1
CDR3 DNA: TGTGCCACCAGTGATCGGAGTACGGGACAGGGGCTCCGTGGCTACACCTTC
CDR3 protein: CATSDRSTGQGLRGYTF

V gene: TRBV29-1
J gene: TRBJ2-3
CDR3 length: 15
clone size: -
D gene: TRBD1
CDR3 DNA: TGCAGCGTTCGACCCGTGGGGACAGGGACAGATACGCAGTATTTT
CDR3 protein: CSVRPVGTGTDTQYF

V gene: TRBV19
J gene: TRBJ2-5
CDR3 length: 13
clone size: -
D gene: TRBD2
CDR3 DNA: TGTGCCAGTAAGGGACTAGCCCTCGGGACCCAGTACTTC
CDR3 protein: CASKGLALGTQYF

V gene: TRBV12-3/TRBV12-4
J gene: TRBJ1-1
CDR3 length: 13
clone size: -
D gene: -
CDR3 DNA: TGTGCCAGCAGTAAGACTGAGAACACTGAAGCTTTCTTT
CDR3 protein: CASSKTENTEAFF